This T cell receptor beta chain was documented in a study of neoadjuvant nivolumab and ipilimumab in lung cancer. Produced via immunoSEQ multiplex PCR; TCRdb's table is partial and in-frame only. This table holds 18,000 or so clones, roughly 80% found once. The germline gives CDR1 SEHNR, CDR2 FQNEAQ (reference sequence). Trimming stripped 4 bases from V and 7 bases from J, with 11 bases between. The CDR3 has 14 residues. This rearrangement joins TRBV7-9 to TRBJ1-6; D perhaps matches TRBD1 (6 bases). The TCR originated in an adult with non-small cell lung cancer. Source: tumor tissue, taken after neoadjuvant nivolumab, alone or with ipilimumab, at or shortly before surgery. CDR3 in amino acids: CASSSRTDNSPLHF. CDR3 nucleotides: TGTGCCAGCAGCTCTCGGACAGACAATTCACCCCTCCACTTT.